One sample yielded the 31 T cell receptor beta chains listed below, sequenced in a study of shared T cell receptors in the human thymus. Clones were sequenced by immunoSEQ multiplex PCR, and TCRdb holds only the in-frame ones, with some missing. The repertoire has about 660,000 clones, more than 75% of them found once; the top ten carry 0.0094%. The same sample was also studied in work on human thymus T cells.

The sequencing input was thymocytes. The receptors shown here come from a boy in the first two years of life with a congenital heart defect.

V and J are TRBV15 and TRBJ1-2; TRBD1 aligns across 8 bases. The CDR3 totals 20 residues. Germline V gene data show CDR1 as LNHNV and CDR2 as YYDKDF (reference sequence). Trimming removed 0 bases from V and 2 bases from J; junction bases left unmatched: 17. The CDR3 nucleotides read TGTGCCACCAGCAGAGATCCAGGGGGCGCGAGCAGCCACTCCAACTATGGCTACACCTTC. Its translation is CATSRDPGGASSHSNYGYTF.

The chain recombines TRBV28 with TRBJ2-7, with 10 bases fitting TRBD1. Germline V gene data show CDR1 as MDHEN and CDR2 as SYDVKM. With 6 bases clipped from V and 4 bases from J, the junction kept 9 bases outside the gene matches. This CDR3 comprises 15 residues. CDR3 loop: CASRKTGGRPYEQYF. In DNA, the CDR3 is TGTGCCAGCAGGAAGACAGGGGGCCGACCATACGAGCAGTACTTC.

The gene calls are TRBV28 and TRBJ2-7; tentatively, D is TRBD2 (5 bases). CDR3 length equals 19 residues. Trimming removed 3 bases at V and 1 base at J, with 25 bases between. Germline assignment: CDR1 MDHEN and CDR2 SYDVKM. Written as DNA, the CDR3 is TGTGCCAGCAGTTTTATAGGTTTAAGGAGGCTCAAGGATTCCTACGAGCAGTACTTC. As protein: CASSFIGLRRLKDSYEQYF.

The chain uses TRBV14 and TRBJ1-1, with 7 bases that match TRBD1. CDR3 size: 17 residues. Per the germline V gene, CDR1 is SGHDN and CDR2 is FVKESK. J gave up 1 base and V 0 bases, and 8 bases lay outside the gene matches. The CDR3 DNA sequence: TGTGCCAGCAGCCAAGACCCCCAGGGGGGTGAGAACACTGAAGCTTTCTTT. It translates to CASSQDPQGGENTEAFF.

This clone was detected only once. The genes are TRBV11-2 and TRBJ1-4; 8 bases fit TRBD1. The CDR3 extends over 15 amino acids. CDR1 is SGHAT and CDR2 is FQNNGV in the germline V gene. With 5 bases clipped from V and 7 bases from J, the junction kept 9 bases outside the gene matches. The CDR3 loop reads CASSVRQGAIEKLFF. CDR3 coding DNA: TGTGCCAGCAGCGTTCGCCAGGGGGCGATTGAAAAACTGTTTTTT.

The chain uses TRBV7-9 and TRBJ1-6; no clear D gene. This CDR3 region has 18 residues. Per the germline V gene, CDR1 is SEHNR and CDR2 is FQNEAQ (reference sequence). Trimming took off 1 base at V and 0 bases at J, with 13 bases between the two ends. CDR3 sequence: CASSLVEGSRSYNSPLHF. Written as DNA, the CDR3 is TGTGCCAGCAGCTTAGTAGAGGGCAGCCGCTCCTATAATTCACCCCTCCACTTT.

The chain employs TRBV28 and TRBJ2-7, with TRBD1 as a possible D gene (7 bases). The CDR3 spans 13 residues. Germline V gene sequence: CDR1 MDHEN, CDR2 SYDVKM. V was pared by 6 bases and J by 6 bases, with 15 bases between. DNA of the CDR3: TGTGCCAGCAGCTCTCAGGGGGGAGGCGAGCAGTACTTC. Translating gives CASSSQGGGEQYF.

The chain is built from TRBV9 and TRBJ2-1, with TRBD1 as a possible D gene (5 bases). Looked up from germline, CDR1 is SGDLS and CDR2 is YYNGEE. V shed 0 bases and J shed 7 bases, with 17 bases lying between them. The CDR3 loop spans 16 amino acids. The CDR3 sequence: CASSVEDGVRGNEQFF. For the CDR3, the DNA is TGTGCCAGCAGCGTAGAGGATGGGGTTAGGGGAAATGAGCAGTTCTTC.

This sequence joins TRBV27 and TRBJ2-2; 8 nucleotides match TRBD2. The CDR3 sequence is 14 residues long. Germline CDR1 reads MNHEY; CDR2 reads SMNVEV (reference sequence). The V and J ends lost 10 bases and 5 bases, in that order; junction bases with no gene match: 9. In nucleotides, the CDR3 is TGTGCCACCATTAGGGCGGGAGGAACCGGGGAGCTGTTTTTT. This gives the protein CATIRAGGTGELFF.

The chain couples TRBV18 to TRBJ1-2; D might be TRBD1 (6 bases). The germline V gene has CDR1 KGHSH and CDR2 LQKENI. CDR3 length: 16 amino acids. The germline V and J ends were trimmed by 4 bases and 2 bases, with 17 bases remaining between them. The CDR3 reads CASSRLALDSNYGYTF. CDR3 bases: TGTGCCAGCTCACGCCTGGCATTGGACAGCAACTATGGCTACACCTTC.

This clone was counted between two and nine times. The CDR3 reads CASSQAKGHEKLFF. CDR3 in DNA: TGTGCCAGCAGCCAAGCGAAGGGGCACGAAAAACTGTTTTTT. J is TRBJ1-4 and V is TRBV14; a possible D gene is TRBD1 (5 bases). Germline CDR1 SGHDN, CDR2 FVKESK. Deletions cut 1 base from V and 8 bases from J, with 11 bases between. CDR3 length: 14 amino acids.

The rearrangement links TRBV30 to TRBJ1-2, with D unclear. CDR1 and CDR2 from the germline V gene are GTSNPN and SVGIG (reference sequence). Trimming stripped 3 bases from V and 4 bases from J, with 9 bases between. The CDR3 is 12 residues long. The DNA of the CDR3 is TGTGCCTGGAGCGTCCCGGGCTATGGCTACACCTTC. It encodes CAWSVPGYGYTF.

This clone was observed once. The chain employs TRBV4-1 and TRBJ1-1, with 7 positions matching TRBD1. With V trimmed by 1 base and J by 1 base, 9 bases remained unmatched. Germline loops: CDR1 MGHRA, CDR2 YSYEKL. The length of the CDR3 is 17 residues. CDR3 residues: CASSQVKWTGENTEAFF. CDR3 nucleotide sequence: TGCGCCAGCAGCCAAGTTAAATGGACAGGAGAGAACACTGAAGCTTTCTTT.

The chain combines TRBV6-1 with TRBJ1-1; TRBD1 is a possible D gene (5 bases). Trimming removed 2 bases at V and 4 bases at J, with 29 bases between. Germline V gene sequence: CDR1 MNHNS, CDR2 SASEGT. The CDR3 consists of 20 residues. CDR3 DNA: TGTGCCAGCAGTGAACCACCCGCAAGTAGGTCAGGGCGGGATGGCACTGAAGCTTTCTTT. Translation gives CASSEPPASRSGRDGTEAFF.

This clone was detected only once. The CDR3: CASSPPGQDTQYF. The CDR3 nucleotides are TGCGCCAGCAGCCCCCCGGGACAGGATACGCAGTATTTT. The V and J genes are TRBV4-1 and TRBJ2-3; 7 positions match TRBD1. The CDR3 runs 13 residues. The V segment lost 4 bases and the J segment 6 bases; nucleotides outside the gene matches: 4. In germline, CDR1 is MGHRA, CDR2 YSYEKL.

The chain carries TRBV6-1 and TRBJ1-6; D may be TRBD1 (5 bases). Germline V gene sequence: CDR1 MNHNS, CDR2 SASEGT. CDR3 size: 15 residues. The V end was cut by 2 bases, the J end by 10 bases, with 15 bases between. The CDR3 nucleotides are TGTGCCAGCAGTGAATGGGGTCTGGGGGGATCACCCCTCCACTTT. Translated, it gives CASSEWGLGGSPLHF.

The V gene is TRBV18, the J gene TRBJ1-1; the D is unclear. Germline values: CDR1 KGHSH, CDR2 LQKENI. The CDR3 has 16 amino acids. V was cut by 0 bases and J by 3 bases, with 14 bases left in between. In nucleotides, the CDR3 is TGTGCCAGCTCACCACCCGCGCGCAGGTGGTACACTGAAGCTTTCTTT. It translates to CASSPPARRWYTEAFF. The full variable domain, rest sourced from reference TRBV18 and TRBJ1-1, is NAGVMQNPRHLVRRRGQEARLRCSPMKGHSHVYWYRQLPEEGLKFMVYLQKENIIDESGMPKERFSAEFPKEGPSILRIQQVVRGDSAAYFCASSPPARRWYTEAFFGQGTRLTVV.

About this clone itself: Other nucleotide sequences in the sample specify the same CDR3. The V gene is TRBV9, the J gene TRBJ1-6, with D perhaps matching TRBD1 (6 bases). Trimming shortened V by 2 bases and J by 6 bases, and 15 bases separated the two germline ends. Per the germline V gene, CDR1 is SGDLS and CDR2 is YYNGEE. The CDR3 length is 16 residues. The CDR3 sequence is CASSVLPDRSNSPLHF. DNA of the CDR3: TGTGCCAGCAGCGTTCTGCCGGACAGAAGTAATTCACCCCTCCACTTT. The full variable domain, completed using reference TRBV9 and TRBJ1-6, is DSGVTQTPKHLITATGQRVTLRCSPRSGDLSVYWYQQSLDQGLQFLIQYYNGEERAKGNILERFSAQQFPDLHSELNLSSLELGDSALYFCASSVLPDRSNSPLHFGNGTRLTVT.

The chain recombines TRBV28 with TRBJ1-6; D unresolved. V lost 0 bases and J lost 15, with 18 bases in between. The CDR3 contains 15 residues. Germline CDR1 MDHEN, CDR2 SYDVKM. Written as DNA, the CDR3 is TGTGCCAGCAGTTTATGTCTAATTGGTAAAGTCCTCCTCCACTTT. This encodes CASSLCLIGKVLLHF.

The V gene is TRBV5-8, the J gene TRBJ1-5; 9 bases are a match to TRBD1. The CDR3 runs 18 residues. CDR1 and CDR2 from the germline V gene are SGHTS and YDEGEE. Losses at the gene ends were 0 bases for V and 0 bases for J; bases not matched to a gene: 7. Here the CDR3 DNA reads TGTGCCAGCAGCTTGGCACGGACAGGGGCCTCTAGCAATCAGCCCCAGCATTTT. It translates to CASSLARTGASSNQPQHF. The full variable domain, with the rest looked up from reference TRBV5-8 and TRBJ1-5, is EAGVTQSPTHLIKTRGQQATLRCSPISGHTSVYWYQQALGLGLQFLLWYDEGEERNRGNFPPRFSGRQFPNYSSELNVNALELEDSALYLCASSLARTGASSNQPQHFGDGTRLSIL.

The rearrangement links TRBV7-8 to TRBJ2-7; D is possibly TRBD2 (6 bases). V shed 3 bases and J shed 2 bases, with 14 bases lying between them. Germline V CDR1 and CDR2: SGHVS, FQNEAQ. There are 15 residues in the CDR3. The CDR3 here is CASSFRTWTTYEQYF. CDR3 DNA: TGTGCCAGCAGCTTTCGGACCTGGACTACCTACGAGCAGTACTTC.

This rearrangement joins TRBV9 to TRBJ1-3; D not resolved. With 0 bases removed from V and 0 bases from J, the gap between germline ends came to 4 bases. This CDR3 spans 14 amino acids. Per the germline V gene, CDR1 is SGDLS and CDR2 is YYNGEE. The CDR3 coding sequence is TGTGCCAGCAGCGTAGATCGCTCTGGAAACACCATATATTTT. Translation gives CASSVDRSGNTIYF.

The rearrangement joins TRBV4-3 to TRBJ2-7; TRBD2 agrees at 8 bases. The junction had 18 bases not matched to a gene; V was cut back by 1 base and J by 4 bases. The CDR3 length is 19 residues. Germline V CDR1 and CDR2: LGHNA, YSLEER. The CDR3 loop is CASSQVWPLPRGDGYEQYF. The DNA of the CDR3 is TGCGCCAGCAGCCAAGTTTGGCCTTTACCGCGGGGGGACGGTTACGAGCAGTACTTC.

The chain links TRBV2 to TRBJ1-3; TRBD1 might be the D (5 bases). The CDR3 sequence is 14 residues long. Germline CDR1 and CDR2: SNHLY and FYNNEI. The V end was cut by 7 bases, the J end by 2 bases, with 12 bases between. CDR3 sequence: CASMDTAPGNTIYF. The DNA for the CDR3 is TGTGCCAGCATGGACACGGCCCCTGGAAACACCATATATTTT.

The CDR3 DNA reads TGTGCCAGCAAAGGCGGGAGTGGGACAGATACGCAGTATTTT. This translates into CASKGGSGTDTQYF. This rearrangement joins TRBV6-1 to TRBJ2-3; 7 nucleotides agree with TRBD2. The V segment lost 7 bases and the J segment 3 bases; nucleotides outside the gene matches: 7. Germline CDR1 and CDR2: MNHNS and SASEGT. The CDR3 is 14 amino acids.

This chain links TRBV4-2 with TRBJ1-5, with 7 positions matching TRBD1. The ends lost 0 bases at V and 4 bases at J; junction bases unmatched: 12. Germline V lookup: CDR1 LGHNA, CDR2 YNFKEQ. The CDR3 loop spans 18 amino acids. The CDR3 bases are TGTGCCAGCAGCCAAGATCTGAGCCAAGGACAGGTAAATCAGCCCCAGCATTTT. Translating it yields CASSQDLSQGQVNQPQHF.

The gene calls are TRBV19 and TRBJ2-7; a weak D match, TRBD2 (6 bases). The ends were cut back, 3 bases at V and 0 bases at J, with 9 bases in the middle. Germline CDR1 LNHDA, CDR2 SQIVND (reference sequence). The CDR3 is 14 amino acids. CDR3 sequence: CASSMEGFSYEQYF. In DNA, the CDR3 is TGTGCCAGTAGTATGGAGGGGTTCTCCTACGAGCAGTACTTC.

The chain couples TRBV14 to TRBJ1-4; D unclear. Trimming removed 4 bases at V and 5 bases at J, with 14 bases between. This CDR3 has 15 residues. Germline lookup yields CDR1 SGHDN and CDR2 FVKESK. CDR3 region: CASSPYGAANEKLFF. The CDR3 region has the DNA TGTGCCAGCAGCCCCTACGGCGCGGCAAATGAAAAACTGTTTTTT.

This clone was detected only once. The chain recombines TRBV4-1 with TRBJ2-7, with 8 bases fitting TRBD2. Trimming cost V 0 bases and J 2 bases; bases outside gene matches: 9. The germline V gene encodes CDR1 MGHRA and CDR2 YSYEKL. CDR3 length: 17 residues. The CDR3 DNA is TGCGCCAGCAGCCAAGAGGTGGAGCGGGGGCTACCCTACGAGCAGTACTTC. Translation: CASSQEVERGLPYEQYF.

The rearrangement joins TRBV6-5 to TRBJ1-1; D is undetermined. Trimming stripped 1 base from V and 4 bases from J, with 13 bases between. Germline assignment: CDR1 MNHEY and CDR2 SVGAGI. The CDR3 has 15 residues. CDR3: CASSYWREEGTEAFF. The CDR3 bases are TGTGCCAGCAGTTACTGGCGGGAAGAGGGCACTGAAGCTTTCTTT.

The CDR3 coding sequence is TGTGCCAGCAGCCTCCATCCCGGGGACAGGGGTTACTCTGGGGCCAACGTCCTGACTTTC. It yields the protein CASSLHPGDRGYSGANVLTF. The chain joins TRBV9 to TRBJ2-6; 10 nucleotides agree with TRBD1. Looked up from germline, CDR1 is SGDLS and CDR2 is YYNGEE. The CDR3 spans 20 residues. Trimming took 4 bases from V and 0 from J; bases not matched to a gene: 13.